This TCR beta chain was sequenced for a study of blood T cell repertoires in COVID-19. Clones were sequenced by immunoSEQ multiplex PCR, and TCRdb holds only the in-frame ones, with some missing. The repertoire holds 250,000 to 300,000 clones, with approximately 88% as singletons. Details on this clone: The DNA is left out, because the CDR3 cannot be placed on it with certainty; the CDR3 is given as TCRdb lists it.

The TCR originated in a woman between 35 and 50 years old who had recovered from COVID-19. Material for sequencing was PBMCs or T cells enriched from blood (not recorded which).

CDR3 sequence: CASTSGQGAHEEAFF. The V call is TRBV19, the J call TRBJ1-1; the table's D gene call, TRBD1, was not cross checked with the DNA. The CDR3 is 15 amino acids in total, end residues counted. Germline V lookup: CDR1 LNHDA, CDR2 SQIVND (reference sequence).